This TCR beta chain comes out of a study of OX40 agonist ivuxolimab in advanced cancers. For the study at large: Patients enrolled in dose escalation were diagnosed with hepatocellular carcinoma, melanoma, renal cell or head and neck cancer. Prior anti-PD-1, anti-PD-L1 or anti-CTLA-4 therapy did not bar entry, and 40% to 45% had some. Overall study findings and caveats: CD8+ T cells showed, on average, more clonal expansion than CD4+ cells.

Method: immunoSEQ multiplex PCR; TCRdb's copy keeps in-frame clones and lacks some. Here the sample spans some 61,000 clones, more than 80% being singletons. In the case of this clone: Its specificity is unknown.

V dropped 7 bases and J dropped 0 bases, with 14 bases sitting between them. This CDR3 is 15 amino acids long. Looked up from germline, CDR1 is SGHNT and CDR2 is YYREEE (reference sequence). The chain has TRBV5-4 and TRBJ1-3; the D is unclear. This specimen was CD4+ or CD8+ T cells sorted from blood, taken in a trial of the OX40 agonist ivuxolimab. The source of this sequence is an adult with an advanced solid tumor such as melanoma, head and neck, liver or kidney cancer. CDR3 in amino acids: CASRWTEPSGNTIYF. The CDR3 coding sequence is TGTGCCAGCCGTTGGACGGAACCCTCTGGAAACACCATATATTTT.